The present TCR beta chain was sequenced within a study of T cell changes during pregnancy in multiple sclerosis. The table came from immunoSEQ multiplex PCR; TCRdb's copy has only in-frame clones and leaves some out. The sample gives tens of thousands of clones, just under 95% of which show up once; 1.3% to 1.5% is in the top ten. The length of the CDR3 is 12 residues. V was pared by 0 bases and J by 6 bases, with 4 bases between. The germline V gene has CDR1 SGHDN and CDR2 FVKESK. Material: peripheral blood, obtained in the third trimester of pregnancy. The genes are TRBV14 and TRBJ2-3; no clear D. This clonotype was obtained from a female donor in good health, enrolled as a control in a pregnancy study. The CDR3 bases are TGTGCCAGCAGCCAAGATCTGGATACGCAGTATTTT. Its protein is CASSQDLDTQYF.